This TCR beta chain was obtained from a study of post-analysis software for immune sequencing data. Study-wide background: Patients with relapsing-remitting, secondary progressive and progressive-relapsing multiple sclerosis courses were all represented. The study, taken as a whole, reports: With TRBV5-6, TRBV5-1 and TRBV20-1 included, about 5 TRBV segments were more frequent in patients than in controls. The study found significantly lower normalized Chao1 diversity in multiple sclerosis patients than in controls.

As regards this clonotype: Its antigen is undetermined.

Researchers reported that TCR beta cDNA libraries carried unique molecular identifiers. Around 500,000 cDNA molecules came from around 1 to 9.1 million T cells. TCRdb processed the PCR reads anew with MiXCR; each CDR3 protein has one entry. The sample holds around 400,000 distinct CDR3 sequences, roughly 36% seen once. CDR3 size: 16 residues. The germline gives CDR1 LGHNA, CDR2 YSLEER. V lost 0 bases, J lost 5 bases, and 16 bases lay in between. The source material was blood. This clonotype was sampled from a girl between 10 and 17 years old with multiple sclerosis. The chain is built from TRBV4-3 and TRBJ2-5, with a weak D call TRBD1 (5 bases). This CDR3 is CASSQDWGWSSETQYF. The CDR3 DNA follows: TGCGCCAGCAGCCAAGATTGGGGCTGGTCGAGCGAGACCCAGTACTTC.